This T cell receptor beta chain was sequenced during a study of CD8+ T cells in alopecia areata. Study information: Treatment comprised oral tofacitinib, 5 to 10 mg twice daily, in treated patients.

For this clone: Its antigen is not identified.

After isolation, RNA underwent reverse transcription to generate cDNA as the sequencing template. The protocol was immunoSEQ multiplex PCR, while the TCRdb copy is restricted to in-frame clones and leaves out a portion. The sample shows about 140,000 clones, 86% of them seen only once. After removal of 8 bases from V and 6 bases from J, the junction contained 4 bases not matched to a gene. Per germline, CDR1 MNHEY and CDR2 SMNVEV (reference sequence). The CDR3 spans 12 residues. Study-wide results and caveats: There were also resident alphabeta T cells of normal skin sequenced in scalp samples. With one nonresponder, baseline CD8+ expansion's link to response remains uncertain.

The treatment is: oral pan-JAK inhibitor, 5-10 mg twice daily. Both peripheral blood and punch biopsies of lesional scalp skin were obtained from patients who had alopecia areata. J is TRBJ2-7 and V is TRBV27, with 10 bases that match TRBD1. Source: CD8+ T cells sorted from blood, taken at week 4, from a patient treated with tofacitinib. The TCR comes from a human donor with alopecia areata. In DNA form, the CDR3 reads TGTGCCAGCTCCGACAGGGGGCGCGAGCAGTACTTC. Translated, it gives CASSDRGREQYF.